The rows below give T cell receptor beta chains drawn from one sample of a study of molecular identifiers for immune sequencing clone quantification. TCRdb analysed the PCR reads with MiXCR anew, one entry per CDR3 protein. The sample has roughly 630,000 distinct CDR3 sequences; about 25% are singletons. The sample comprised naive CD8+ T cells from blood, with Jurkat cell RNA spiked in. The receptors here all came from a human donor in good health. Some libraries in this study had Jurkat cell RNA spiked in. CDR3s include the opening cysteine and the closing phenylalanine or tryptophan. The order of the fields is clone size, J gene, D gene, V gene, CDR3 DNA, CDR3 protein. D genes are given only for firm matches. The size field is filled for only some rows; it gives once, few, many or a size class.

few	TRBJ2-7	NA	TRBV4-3	TGCGCCAGCAGCCAAGATGTAACGGGGAGCTCCTACGAGCAGTACTTC	CASSQDVTGSSYEQYF
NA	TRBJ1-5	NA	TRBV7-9	TGTGCCAGCAGCCCCTTTCCCGCTAGCAATCAGCCCCAGCACTTT	CASSPFPASNQPQHF
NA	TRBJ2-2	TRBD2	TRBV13	TGTGCCAGCAGCGGGACGACTAGCGGGGGTCCCCGGGGCGGGGAGCTGTTTTTT	CASSGTTSGGPRGGELFF
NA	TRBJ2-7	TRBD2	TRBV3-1	TGTGCCAGCAGCCCGAGACTAGCGGACTCCTACGAGCAGTACTTC	CASSPRLADSYEQYF
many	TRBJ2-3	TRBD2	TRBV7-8	TGTGCCAGCAGCAGTGCGGGGGGCGCTTCCGATGGGACGCAGTATTTT	CASSSAGGASDGTQYF
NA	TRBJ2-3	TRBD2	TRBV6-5	TGTGCCAGCAGTTACGGGACTAGCGGGAAAGCAAATACGCAGTATTTT	CASSYGTSGKANTQYF
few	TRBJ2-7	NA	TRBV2	TGTGCCAGCCTAGGGGCAGGGCCCCCCTACGAGCAGTACTTC	CASLGAGPPYEQYF
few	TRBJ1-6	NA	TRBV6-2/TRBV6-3	TGTGCCAGCAGCATCTCACTATATTCACCCCTCCACTTT	CASSISLYSPLHF
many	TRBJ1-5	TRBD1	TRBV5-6	TGTGCCAGCAGCTTGGGGACAGGGGGCTATCAGCCCCAGCATTTT	CASSLGTGGYQPQHF
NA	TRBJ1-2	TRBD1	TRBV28	TGTGCCAGCAGTTTCGACCCCCCCGGGACAGTTCGGGTGGTTAGTGGCTACACCTTC	CASSFDPPGTVRVVSGYTF
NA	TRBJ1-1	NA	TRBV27	TGTGCCAGCTCCACCTTCGGGGGGAACACTGAAGCTTTCTTT	CASSTFGGNTEAFF
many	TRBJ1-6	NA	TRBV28	TGTGCCAGCAGTCCCTACAGGGAACCCAATAATTCACCCCTCCACTTT	CASSPYREPNNSPLHF
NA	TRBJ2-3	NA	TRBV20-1	TGCAGTGCTAGAGATCTGAGGTACCTACTGAGCACAGATACGCAGTATTTT	CSARDLRYLLSTDTQYF
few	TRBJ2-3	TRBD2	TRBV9	TGTGCCAGCAGCCCCGGACTAGCGGGGGCCCCCGGTACGCAGTATTTT	CASSPGLAGAPGTQYF
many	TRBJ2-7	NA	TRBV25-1	TGTGCCAGCAGTGACTATGGGGGGATATACGAGCAGTACTTC	CASSDYGGIYEQYF
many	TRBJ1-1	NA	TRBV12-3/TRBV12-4	TGTGCCAACCCGCGCGAGCCGATGAACACTGAAGCTTTCTTT	CANPREPMNTEAFF
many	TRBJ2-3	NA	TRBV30	TGTGCCTGGGAAGCGGCTCGCACAGATACGCAGTATTTT	CAWEAARTDTQYF
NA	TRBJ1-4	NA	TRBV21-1	TGTGCCAGCATCCGGTGGGGTGGTGAAAAACTGTTTTTT	CASIRWGGEKLFF
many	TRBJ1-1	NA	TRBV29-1	TGCAGCGTTGAAAAAAGAGGACAAGACAAGAACACTGAAGCTTTCTTT	CSVEKRGQDKNTEAFF
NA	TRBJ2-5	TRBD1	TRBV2	TGTGCCAGCAGTGGCGGGCCGGACAGGAATCAAGAGCCCCAGTACTTC	CASSGGPDRNQEPQYF
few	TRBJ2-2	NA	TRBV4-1	TGCGCCAGCAGCCAAGAACTATTGGATTCGCTCACCGGGGAGCTGTTTTTT	CASSQELLDSLTGELFF
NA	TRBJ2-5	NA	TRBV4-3	TGCGCCAGCAGCCAAGATTGGAATATGAGAGAGACCCAGTACTTC	CASSQDWNMRETQYF
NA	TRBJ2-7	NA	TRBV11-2	TGTGCCAGCGGCTTAGGGACGCCCTACGAGCAGTACTTC	CASGLGTPYEQYF
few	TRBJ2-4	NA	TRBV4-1	TGCGCCAGCAGCCAGTCTCAGGTAGCCAAAAACATTCAGTACTTC	CASSQSQVAKNIQYF
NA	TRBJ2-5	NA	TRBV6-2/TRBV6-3	TGTGCCAGCAGTTACTTCAGAGGCGGGGAGACCCAGTACTTC	CASSYFRGGETQYF
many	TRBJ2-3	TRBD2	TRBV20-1	TGCAGTGCTAGTCTCCCACTAGCGGGGGGGTGGACAGATACGCAGTATTTT	CSASLPLAGGWTDTQYF
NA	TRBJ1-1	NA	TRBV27	TGTGCCAGCAGAACAGTGAACACTGAAGCTCTCTTT	CASRTVNTEALF
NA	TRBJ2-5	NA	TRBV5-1	TGCGCCAGCAGCTTGACCGCGTTGGAGAGCCAGTACTTC	CASSLTALESQYF
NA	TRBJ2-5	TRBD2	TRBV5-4	TGTGCCAGCAGCTTTACCGCGGGAGCGGGGGAGACCCAGTACTTC	CASSFTAGAGETQYF
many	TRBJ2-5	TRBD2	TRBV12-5	TGTGCTAGTGCCATGGGACTAGCGGGCGGGGAGACCCAGTACTTC	CASAMGLAGGETQYF
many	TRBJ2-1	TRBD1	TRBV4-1	TGCGCCAGCAGCACCGGGACAGGGGTTCATGAGCAGTTCTTC	CASSTGTGVHEQFF
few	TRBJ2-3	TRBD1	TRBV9	TGTGCCAGCAGCGCTTGGACAGGGGGCCAGACAGATACGCAGTATTTT	CASSAWTGGQTDTQYF
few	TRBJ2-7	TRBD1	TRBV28	TGTGCCAGCAGTTACAGGGGGCGTAGGTCCTACGAGCAGTACTTC	CASSYRGRRSYEQYF
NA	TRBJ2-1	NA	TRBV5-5	TGTGCCAGCAGCTTCCGGACGGATTACAATGAGCAGTTCTTC	CASSFRTDYNEQFF
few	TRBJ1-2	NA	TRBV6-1	TGTGCCAGCTCAAGGGGTCGGGGCTACACCTTC	CASSRGRGYTF
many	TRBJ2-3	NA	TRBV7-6	TGTGCCAGCAGCTTAGAGGGGGGGCTCGTAGATACGCAGTATTTT	CASSLEGGLVDTQYF
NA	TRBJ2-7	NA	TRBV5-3	TGTGCCAGCTGCTGGGGGGTGGGGTCCTACGAGCAGTACTTC	CASCWGVGSYEQYF
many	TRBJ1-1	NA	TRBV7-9	TGTGCCAGCAGCCCAAACGAGGTGAACACTGAAGCTTTCTTT	CASSPNEVNTEAFF
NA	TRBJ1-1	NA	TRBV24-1	TGTGCCGCCAGGGATACCGAAGCTTTCTTT	CAARDTEAFF
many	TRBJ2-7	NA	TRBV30	TGTGCCTGGAGTCCCCCCTCCTACGAGCAGTACTTC	CAWSPPSYEQYF
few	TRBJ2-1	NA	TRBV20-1	TGCAGTGCTAGGCGGACAGATAGCTCCTACAATGAGCAGTTCTTC	CSARRTDSSYNEQFF
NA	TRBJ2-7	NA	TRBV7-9	TGTGCCAGCAGCTTAAAAGGGGATGGCGAGCAGTACTTC	CASSLKGDGEQYF
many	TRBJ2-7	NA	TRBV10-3	TGTGCCATCAGTGTTTCACCCGTCGAGTCCGAGCAGTACTTC	CAISVSPVESEQYF
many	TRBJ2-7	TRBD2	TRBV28	TGTGCCAGCAGTTTGTCGACTAGCGGGACCTACGAGCAGTACTTC	CASSLSTSGTYEQYF
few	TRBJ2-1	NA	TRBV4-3	TGCGCCAGCAGCCACACCCTTTACAATGAGCAGTTCTTC	CASSHTLYNEQFF
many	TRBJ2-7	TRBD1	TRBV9	TGTGCCAGCAGCGGGGGGACAGCCGCCCTCTACGAGCAGTACTTC	CASSGGTAALYEQYF
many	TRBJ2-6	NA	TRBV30	TGTGCCTGGAGTGTGGGTGTTTCTGGGGCCAACGTCCTGACTTTC	CAWSVGVSGANVLTF
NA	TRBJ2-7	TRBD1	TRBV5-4	TGTGCCGGCAGCCTAGGACAGGGGGTCTCCTGCGAGCAGTACTTC	CAGSLGQGVSCEQYF
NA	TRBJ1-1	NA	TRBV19	TGTGCCAGTAGTCACTCAGGGGAGTTGAACACTGAAGCTTTCTTT	CASSHSGELNTEAFF
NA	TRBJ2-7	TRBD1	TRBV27	TGTGCCAGCAGTTGGACAGGGGGAAGATACGAGCAGTACTTC	CASSWTGGRYEQYF
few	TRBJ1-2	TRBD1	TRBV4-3	TGCGCCAGCAGCCAAGACTCCACCCGACAGGGGAGCTACACCTTC	CASSQDSTRQGSYTF
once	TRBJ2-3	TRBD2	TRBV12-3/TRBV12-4	TGTGTCAGCAGTCTGCCGGGACTAGTTACAGATACGCAGTATTTT	CVSSLPGLVTDTQYF
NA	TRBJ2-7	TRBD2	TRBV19	TGTGCCAGTAGTATGGGGACCCGGGGACTAGCGGGCGCCGAGCAGTACTTC	CASSMGTRGLAGAEQYF
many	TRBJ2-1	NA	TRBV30	TGTGCCTGGAGGCAGACAGGAGGTAATGAGCAGTTCTTC	CAWRQTGGNEQFF
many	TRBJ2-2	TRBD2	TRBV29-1	TGCAGCGTAGAATTACTAGCGGGAGGTAATACCGGGGAGCTGTTTTTT	CSVELLAGGNTGELFF
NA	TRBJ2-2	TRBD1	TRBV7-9	TGTGCCAGCATCTATCCGGCTGGGACAGCGAACACCGGGGAGCTGTTTTTT	CASIYPAGTANTGELFF
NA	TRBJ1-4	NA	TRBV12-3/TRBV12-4	TGTGCCAGCAGTGACCCCCGGGCGGACGCAACTAATGAAAAACTGTTTTTT	CASSDPRADATNEKLFF
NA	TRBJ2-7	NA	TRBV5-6	TGTGCCAGCAGCTTGTGGCCTTCCTCCAACGAGCAGTCCTTC	CASSLWPSSNEQSF
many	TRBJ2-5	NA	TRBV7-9	TGTGCCAGCAGCCCGGAACCCAGGGACCAAGAGACCCAGTACTTC	CASSPEPRDQETQYF
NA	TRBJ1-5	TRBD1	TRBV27	TGTGCCAGCAGTATGACAGGGGGCAAGCAGCCCCAGCATTTT	CASSMTGGKQPQHF